This entry lists 3 T cell receptor beta chains sequenced from one sample in a study of OX40 agonist ivuxolimab in advanced cancers. Some clones are missing from TCRdb's copy, which holds only in-frame ones; the method was immunoSEQ multiplex PCR. The table records some 50,000 clones, about 81% of them present only once. Here the sequenced sample was CD4+ or CD8+ T cells sorted from blood, taken in a trial of the OX40 agonist ivuxolimab. These receptors originate from an adult with an advanced solid tumor such as melanoma, head and neck, liver or kidney cancer.

The J gene is TRBJ2-3, the V gene TRBV4-3, with unresolved D. This CDR3 region has 13 residues. Trimming removed 4 bases from V and 5 bases from J, with 10 bases in between. Germline V CDR1 and CDR2: LGHNA, YSLEER. CDR3 DNA: TGCGCCAGCAGCCTAGACCCGGGAGATACGCAGTATTTT. This gives the protein CASSLDPGDTQYF.

This chain links TRBV10-2 with TRBJ1-2; 7 nucleotides match TRBD1. The CDR3 has 13 amino acids. The germline V gene encodes CDR1 WSHSY and CDR2 SAAADI. The V and J ends lost 5 bases and 4 bases, in that order; junction bases with no gene match: 4. CDR3 sequence (DNA): TGCGCCAGCAGTTCGGACAGGCTCTATGGCTACACCTTC. Its protein is CASSSDRLYGYTF.

V and J are TRBV7-2 and TRBJ1-1; unclear D gene. This CDR3 contains 15 residues. Germline V CDR1 and CDR2: SGHTA, FQGNSA. Trimming cost V 6 bases and J 5 bases, with 19 bases left between them. CDR3 bases: TGTGCCAGCAGTATAGACTGGGGAAGGGAGACTGAAGCTTTCTTT. Amino acid sequence: CASSIDWGRETEAFF.